Sequencing of this TCR beta chain was carried out in a study of cytomegalovirus exposure and HLA in healthy donors. General study points: Being indistinguishable, some V segments were excluded, TRBV6-2 and TRBV6-3 among them. Overall, some 160 TCR beta chains were annotated as cytomegalovirus-associated.

With regard to this clone: Antigen specificity is unknown.

PCR was performed using 60 Vbeta and 13 Jbeta primers. Assay: immunoSEQ multiplex PCR; the TCRdb copy retains only in-frame clones and omits some. The sample includes fewer than 150,000 clones, roughly 80% of them seen just once. This CDR3 is built from 12 residues. V lost 5 bases to trimming and J lost 7 bases, with 9 bases between them. The V gene's germline CDR1 is LNHDA and CDR2 SQIVND (reference sequence). Material: PBMCs. The sequence was collected from a female donor in good health and CMV-seronegative. The V and J genes are TRBV19 and TRBJ1-5; no clear D gene. CDR3 nucleotides: TGTGCCAGTAGTGAAGCGGACCAGCCCCAGCATTTT. Translation gives CASSEADQPQHF.